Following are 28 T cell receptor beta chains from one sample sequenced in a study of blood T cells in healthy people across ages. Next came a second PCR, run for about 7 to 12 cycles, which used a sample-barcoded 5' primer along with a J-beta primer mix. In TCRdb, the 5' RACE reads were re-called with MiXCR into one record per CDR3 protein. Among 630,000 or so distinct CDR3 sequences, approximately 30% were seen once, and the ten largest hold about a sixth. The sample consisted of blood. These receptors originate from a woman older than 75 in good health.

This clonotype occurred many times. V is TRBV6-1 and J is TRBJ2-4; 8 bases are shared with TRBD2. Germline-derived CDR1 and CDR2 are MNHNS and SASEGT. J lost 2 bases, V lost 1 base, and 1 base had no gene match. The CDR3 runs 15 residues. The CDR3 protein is CASSEGLATKNIQYF. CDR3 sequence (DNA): TGTGCCAGCAGTGAAGGACTAGCGACCAAAAACATTCAGTACTTC.

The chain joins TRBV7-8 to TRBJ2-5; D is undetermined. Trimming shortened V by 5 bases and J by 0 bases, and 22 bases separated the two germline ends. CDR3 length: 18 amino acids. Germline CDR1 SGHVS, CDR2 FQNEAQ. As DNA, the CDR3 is TGTGCCAGCAGCCTACGAGCTGGTGTCCGACCCGACCAAGAGACCCAGTACTTC. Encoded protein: CASSLRAGVRPDQETQYF.

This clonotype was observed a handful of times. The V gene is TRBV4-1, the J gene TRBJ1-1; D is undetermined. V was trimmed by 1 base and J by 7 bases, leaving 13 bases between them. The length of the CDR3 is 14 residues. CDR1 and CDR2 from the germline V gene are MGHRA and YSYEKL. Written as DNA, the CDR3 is TGCGCCAGCAGCCAAGCTCATGGGTTGAGTGAAGCTTTCTTT. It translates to CASSQAHGLSEAFF.

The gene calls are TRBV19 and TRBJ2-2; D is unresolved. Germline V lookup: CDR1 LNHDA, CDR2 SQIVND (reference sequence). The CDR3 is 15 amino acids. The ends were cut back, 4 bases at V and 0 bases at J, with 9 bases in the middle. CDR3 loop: CASSSGSPNTGELFF. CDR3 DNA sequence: TGTGCCAGTAGTAGTGGCAGCCCGAACACCGGGGAGCTGTTTTTT.

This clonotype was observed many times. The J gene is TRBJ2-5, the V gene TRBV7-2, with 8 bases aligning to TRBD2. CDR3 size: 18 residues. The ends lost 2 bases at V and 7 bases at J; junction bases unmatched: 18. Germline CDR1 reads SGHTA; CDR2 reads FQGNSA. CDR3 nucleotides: TGTGCCAGCAGCTTAAGGGTTTTAAGCGGGGGCCCCCGGCGGACCCAGTACTTC. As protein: CASSLRVLSGGPRRTQYF. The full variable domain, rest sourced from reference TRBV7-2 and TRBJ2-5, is GAGVSQSPSNKVTEKGKDVELRCDPISGHTALYWYRQSLGQGLEFLIYFQGNSAPDKSGLPSDRFSAERTGGSVSTLTIQRTQQEDSAVYLCASSLRVLSGGPRRTQYFGPGTRLLVL.

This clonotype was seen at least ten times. For the CDR3, the DNA is TGTGCCACCAGTGAACCTACTAGCGGAGCTAGCACAGATACGCAGTATTTT. The encoded protein is CATSEPTSGASTDTQYF. V gene TRBV24-1 combines with J gene TRBJ2-3; 8 bases match TRBD2. The V and J ends lost 4 bases and 0 bases, in that order; junction bases with no gene match: 8. Germline V lookup: CDR1 KGHDR, CDR2 SFDVKD. There are 17 residues in the CDR3.

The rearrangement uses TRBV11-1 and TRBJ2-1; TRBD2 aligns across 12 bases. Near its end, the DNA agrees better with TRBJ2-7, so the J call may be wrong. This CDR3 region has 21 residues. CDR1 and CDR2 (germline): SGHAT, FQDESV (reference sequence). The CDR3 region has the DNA TGTGCCAGCAGCTCCACGACGGGACTAGCGGGCACTTCAAGCTCCTACAATGAGCAGTACTTC. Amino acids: CASSSTTGLAGTSSSYNEQYF.

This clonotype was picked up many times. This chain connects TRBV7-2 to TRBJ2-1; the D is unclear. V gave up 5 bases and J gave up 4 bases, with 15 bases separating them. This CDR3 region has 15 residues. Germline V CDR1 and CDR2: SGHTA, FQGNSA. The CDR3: CASSPGPVVYNEQFF. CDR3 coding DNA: TGTGCCAGCAGCCCTGGACCCGTGGTGTACAATGAGCAGTTCTTC.

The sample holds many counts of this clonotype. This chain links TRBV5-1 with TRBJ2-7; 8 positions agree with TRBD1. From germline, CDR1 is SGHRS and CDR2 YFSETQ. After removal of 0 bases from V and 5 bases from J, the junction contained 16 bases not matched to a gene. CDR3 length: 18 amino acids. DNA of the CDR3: TGCGCCAGCAGCTTGGGGGCGTTAAGACAGGGGATTGTTAACGAGCAGTACTTC. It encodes CASSLGALRQGIVNEQYF.

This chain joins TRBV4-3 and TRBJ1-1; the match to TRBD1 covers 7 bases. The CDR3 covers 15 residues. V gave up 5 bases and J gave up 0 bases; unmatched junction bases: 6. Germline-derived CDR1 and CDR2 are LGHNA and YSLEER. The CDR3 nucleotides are TGCGCCAGCAGCTCAGACAGGGCTTTGAACACTGAAGCTTTCTTT. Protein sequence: CASSSDRALNTEAFF.

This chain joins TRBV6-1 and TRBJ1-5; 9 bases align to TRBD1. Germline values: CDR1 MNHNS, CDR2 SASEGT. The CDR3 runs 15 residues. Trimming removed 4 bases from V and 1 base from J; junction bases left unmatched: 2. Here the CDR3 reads CASSGTGVSNQPQHF. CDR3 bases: TGTGCCAGCAGTGGGACAGGGGTCAGCAATCAGCCCCAGCATTTT.

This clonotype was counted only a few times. The CDR3 here is CASNDFGGANTGELFF. CDR3 DNA: TGTGCCAGCAATGACTTCGGAGGGGCGAACACCGGGGAGCTGTTTTTT. The chain uses TRBV2 and TRBJ2-2; tentative D call: TRBD2 (6 bases). The CDR3 totals 16 residues. CDR1 and CDR2 (germline): SNHLY, FYNNEI. The V and J ends lost 7 bases and 0 bases respectively, with 15 bases between them.

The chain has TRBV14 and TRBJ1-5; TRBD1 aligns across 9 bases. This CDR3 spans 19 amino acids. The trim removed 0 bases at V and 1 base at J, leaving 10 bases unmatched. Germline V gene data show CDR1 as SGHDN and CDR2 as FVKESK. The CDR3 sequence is CASSQEDRGVRESNQPQHF. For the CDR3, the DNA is TGTGCCAGCAGCCAAGAGGACAGGGGAGTAAGGGAAAGCAATCAGCCCCAGCATTTT.

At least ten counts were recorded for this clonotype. The CDR3 nucleotides read TGCAGCGTTGATGGTTCTGGGGCCAACGTCCTGACTTTC. This sequence encodes CSVDGSGANVLTF. This rearrangement joins TRBV29-1 to TRBJ2-6, with unresolved D. CDR1 is SQVTM, CDR2 ANQGSEA, per germline. The V end lost 3 bases, the J end lost 1 base, and 4 bases lay between the germline ends. The CDR3 spans 13 residues.

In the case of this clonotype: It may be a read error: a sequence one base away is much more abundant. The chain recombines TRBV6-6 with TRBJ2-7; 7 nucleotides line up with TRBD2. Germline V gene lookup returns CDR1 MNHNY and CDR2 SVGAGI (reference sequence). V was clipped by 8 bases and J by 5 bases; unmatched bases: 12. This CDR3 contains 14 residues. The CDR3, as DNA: TGTGCCAGCCAAATAGTGGGGGGGAGGGACGAGCAGTACTTC. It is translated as CASQIVGGRDEQYF.

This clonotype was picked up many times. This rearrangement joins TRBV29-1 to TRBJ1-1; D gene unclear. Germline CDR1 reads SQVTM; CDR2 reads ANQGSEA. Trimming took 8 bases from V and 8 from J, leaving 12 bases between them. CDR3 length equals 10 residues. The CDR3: CSTRTPEAFF. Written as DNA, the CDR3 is TGCAGCACGAGGACCCCCGAAGCTTTCTTT.

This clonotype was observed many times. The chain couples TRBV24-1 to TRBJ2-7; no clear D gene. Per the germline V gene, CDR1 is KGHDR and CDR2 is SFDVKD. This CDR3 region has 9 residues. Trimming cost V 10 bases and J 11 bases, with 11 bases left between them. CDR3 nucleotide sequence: TGTGCCACGGGCGACACTGAGTACTTC. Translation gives CATGDTEYF.

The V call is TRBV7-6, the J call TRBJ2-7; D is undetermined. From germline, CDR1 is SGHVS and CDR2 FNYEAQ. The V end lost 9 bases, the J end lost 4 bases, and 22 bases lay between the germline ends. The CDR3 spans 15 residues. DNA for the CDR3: TGTGCCAGTAGCACATCGGCGGTTAAAGGGTACGAGCAGTACTTC. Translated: CASSTSAVKGYEQYF.

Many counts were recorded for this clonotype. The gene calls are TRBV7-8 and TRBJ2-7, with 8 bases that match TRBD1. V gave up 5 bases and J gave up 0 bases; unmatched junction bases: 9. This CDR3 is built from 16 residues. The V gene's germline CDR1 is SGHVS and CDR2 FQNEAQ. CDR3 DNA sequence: TGTGCCAGCAGCGACAACCGGGACAGGAGCTCCTACGAGCAGTACTTC. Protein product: CASSDNRDRSSYEQYF.

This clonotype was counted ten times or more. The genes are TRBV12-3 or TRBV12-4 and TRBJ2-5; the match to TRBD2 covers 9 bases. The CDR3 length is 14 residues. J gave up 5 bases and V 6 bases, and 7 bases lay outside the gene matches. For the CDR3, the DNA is TGTGCCAGCAGCTCGCGGGGGGGCGGGGAGACCCAGTACTTC. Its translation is CASSSRGGGETQYF.

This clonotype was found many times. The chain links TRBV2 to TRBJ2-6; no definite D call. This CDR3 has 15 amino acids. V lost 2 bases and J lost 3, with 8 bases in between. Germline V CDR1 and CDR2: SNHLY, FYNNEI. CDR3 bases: TGTGCCAGCAGTGAATCGGCGAGTGGGGCCAACGTCCTGACTTTC. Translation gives CASSESASGANVLTF.

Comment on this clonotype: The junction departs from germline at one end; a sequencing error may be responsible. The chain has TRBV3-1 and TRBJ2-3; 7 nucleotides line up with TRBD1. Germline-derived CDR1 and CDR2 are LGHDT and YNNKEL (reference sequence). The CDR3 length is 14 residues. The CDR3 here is CASSQDYGTDTRYF. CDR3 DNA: TGTGCCAGCAGCCAAGATTATGGGACAGATACGCGGTATTTT.

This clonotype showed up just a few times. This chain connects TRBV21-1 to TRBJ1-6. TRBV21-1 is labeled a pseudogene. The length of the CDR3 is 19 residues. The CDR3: CASSKFRKREGGYNSPLHF. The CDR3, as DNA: TGTGCCAGCAGCAAATTTAGAAAACGGGAGGGGGGGTATAATTCACCCCTCCACTTT.

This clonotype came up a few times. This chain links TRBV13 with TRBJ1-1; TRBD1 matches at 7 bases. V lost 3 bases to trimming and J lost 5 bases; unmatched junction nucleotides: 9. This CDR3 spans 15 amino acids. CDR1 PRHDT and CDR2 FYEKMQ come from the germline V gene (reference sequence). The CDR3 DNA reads TGTGCCAGCAGCTTCCGACAGGGAAGGAGGACTGAAGCTTTCTTT. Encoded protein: CASSFRQGRRTEAFF.

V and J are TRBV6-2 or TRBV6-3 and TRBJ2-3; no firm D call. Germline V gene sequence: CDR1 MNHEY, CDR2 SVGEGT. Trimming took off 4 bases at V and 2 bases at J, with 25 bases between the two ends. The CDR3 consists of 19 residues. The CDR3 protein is CASSFVLRAVTASTDTQYF. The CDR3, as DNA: TGTGCCAGCAGTTTCGTTCTCCGGGCCGTTACGGCATCCACAGATACGCAGTATTTT.

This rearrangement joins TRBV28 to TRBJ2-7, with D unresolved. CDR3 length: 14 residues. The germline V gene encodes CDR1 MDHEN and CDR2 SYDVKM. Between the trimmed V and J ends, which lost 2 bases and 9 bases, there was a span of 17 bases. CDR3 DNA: TGTGCCAGCAGTTTAAGTGTCAGCCCTCGTGTGCAGTACTTC. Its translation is CASSLSVSPRVQYF.

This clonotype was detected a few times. In nucleotides, the CDR3 is TGTGCCAGCAGCCAAGGGGCCAGCGGTGAAGCTTTCTTT. This sequence encodes CASSQGASGEAFF. The V call is TRBV3-1, the J call TRBJ1-1; D not certain. V lost 1 base to trimming and J lost 7 bases, with 10 bases between them. The CDR3 is made up of 13 amino acids. The germline V gene encodes CDR1 LGHDT and CDR2 YNNKEL (reference sequence).

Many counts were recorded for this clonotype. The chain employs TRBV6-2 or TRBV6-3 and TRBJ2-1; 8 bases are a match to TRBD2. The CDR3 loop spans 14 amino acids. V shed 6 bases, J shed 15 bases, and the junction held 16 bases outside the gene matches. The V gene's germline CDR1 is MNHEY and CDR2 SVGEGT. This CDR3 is CASRSTGGPARPFF. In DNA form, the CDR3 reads TGTGCCAGCAGGTCCACGGGGGGGCCGGCGCGTCCGTTCTTC.